The rows below give T cell receptor beta chains drawn from one sample of a study of shared clonotypes between healthy human individuals. This table comes from immunoSEQ multiplex PCR, and its TCRdb copy is limited to in-frame clones, with some not included. The profile shows over a million clones, around 97% of them singletons. Material: naive CD4+ T cells sorted from blood. These receptors were obtained from a young man in good health. CDR3s include the opening cysteine and the closing phenylalanine or tryptophan. Fields, in order: CDR3 protein, CDR3 DNA, CDR3 length, clone size, J gene, V gene, D gene. The D gene is left open where the match is weak. Rows give clone size only sometimes, using once, few, many, or a class for an expanded clone.

CASSLGQSYEQYF TGTGCCAGCAGCTTAGGGCAGTCCTACGAGCAGTACTTC 13 - TRBJ2-7 TRBV5-5 -
CATSRDRSVNEQFF TGTGCCACCAGCAGAGACCGCTCTGTCAATGAGCAGTTCTTC 14 - TRBJ2-1 TRBV15 -
CSEGSTDTQYF TGCAGTGAGGGGAGCACAGATACGCAGTATTTT 11 - TRBJ2-3 TRBV20-1 -
CASSLELAGINEQFF TGCGCCAGCAGCTTGGAACTAGCGGGAATCAATGAGCAGTTCTTC 15 - TRBJ2-1 TRBV5-1 TRBD2
CATSRTRQETQYF TGTGCCACCTCCCGAACCCGGCAAGAGACCCAGTACTTC 13 - TRBJ2-5 TRBV2 -
CASSDTRNTDTQYF TGTGCCAGCAGTGATACGAGAAACACAGATACGCAGTATTTT 14 - TRBJ2-3 TRBV25-1 -
CASSGDSHYEQYF TGTGCCAGCAGCGGGGACAGCCACTACGAGCAGTACTTC 13 - TRBJ2-7 TRBV7-9 TRBD1
CASSSLGLAGGWETQYF TGTGCCAGCAGTTCCCTAGGACTAGCGGGAGGTTGGGAGACCCAGTACTTC 17 - TRBJ2-5 TRBV28 TRBD2
CASSEKLWTSGRNNEQFF TGTGCCAGCAGTGAAAAATTGTGGACTAGCGGACGAAACAATGAGCAGTTCTTC 18 - TRBJ2-1 TRBV2 TRBD2
CASSLGGLNTGELFF TGTGCCAGCAGCTTAGGGGGACTGAACACCGGGGAGCTGTTTTTT 15 - TRBJ2-2 TRBV7-6 -
CASTQGARETQYF TGTGCCAGCACCCAAGGGGCTCGAGAGACCCAGTACTTC 13 - TRBJ2-5 TRBV11-2 -
CASSSRGQYSYNEQFF TGTGCCAGCAGCTCCAGGGGCCAGTACTCCTACAATGAGCAGTTCTTC 16 - TRBJ2-1 TRBV5-4 -
CASSGMGANYGYTF TGTGCCAGCAGTGGGATGGGAGCTAACTATGGCTACACCTTC 14 - TRBJ1-2 TRBV6-1 -
CASSKYGNRFYEQYF TGTGCCAGCAGCAAATACGGGAATCGATTTTACGAGCAGTACTTC 15 once TRBJ2-7 TRBV5-6 -
CASRVTGADTQYF TGCGCCAGCAGGGTCACGGGGGCAGATACGCAGTATTTT 13 - TRBJ2-3 TRBV10-2 -
CASSRTGNEQFF TGTGCCAGCAGCCGCACAGGGAATGAGCAGTTCTTC 12 - TRBJ2-1 TRBV6-5 -
CASSRGETQYF TGTGCCAGCAGTCGAGGGGAGACCCAGTACTTC 11 - TRBJ2-5 TRBV25-1 -
CASSIPGMPETQYF TGCGCCAGCAGTATCCCGGGGATGCCGGAGACCCAGTACTTC 14 - TRBJ2-5 TRBV5-1 -
CASSEGLGQPQHF TGTGCCAGCAGTGAAGGGCTCGGTCAGCCCCAGCATTTT 13 - TRBJ1-5 TRBV6-1 -
CASSFQQDPTDTQYF TGTGCCAGCAGTTTCCAACAGGACCCCACAGATACGCAGTATTTT 15 - TRBJ2-3 TRBV27 -
CASSESAIAKNIQYF TGTGCCAGCAGTGAATCGGCGATAGCCAAAAACATTCAGTACTTC 15 - TRBJ2-4 TRBV6-1 -
CASRGGAGSENWGYYEQYF TGTGCCAGCCGGGGCGGGGCCGGGAGTGAGAATTGGGGCTACTACGAGCAGTACTTC 19 - TRBJ2-7 TRBV2 -